This T cell receptor (beta chain) was found in a study of T-cell reconstitution after alpha-beta-depleted transplantation in children (dated by TCRdb to the mid-2010s). Regarding the complete study: The study quantitatively tracked T-cell immune reconstitution after TCRalphabeta/CD19-depleted allogeneic hematopoietic cell transplantation in children using TCR repertoire profiling. Findings and caveats that apply to the study as a whole: Apparently early alphabetaT-cell count recovery about two months after transplant reportedly relied on only several hundred rapidly expanded clones derived from non-depleted graft cells. The high TCRbeta diversity at day 60 in some patients was ascribed to recipient T cells and intrathymic progenitors that had survived conditioning. Over subsequent months, a decline in hyperexpanded clone frequencies was noted, and after one year, T-cell counts and TCRbeta diversity were mostly ascribed to newly produced T cells.

This clonotype turned up a few times. The antigen it binds to is not known. Per-base quality was not reported, and no clone a single base away is much larger than it. Receptor amplification or capture employed PCR. Sequencing instrument: Illumina HiSeq 2500. TCR library preparation used molecular barcoding, with unique molecular identifiers applied to normalize quantification of the TCRbeta repertoire. TCRdb reanalyzed the raw reads on its own, using fastp at Q25 for trimming and MiXCR for clone calling, and kept in-frame beta chains. Here each entry gathers all rows of one CDR3 protein and keeps the most common genes and DNA. This sample gives about 640,000 distinct CDR3 sequences in total; 13% of them show up just once. 2.2% of the sample is held by the ten biggest clonotypes. The germline V gene provides CDR1 MNHEY and CDR2 SVGAGI. Including the terminal cysteine and phenylalanine, the CDR3 comprises 12 residues. Left in the record is the CDR3 DNA by itself, 36 bases read in frame from the first base. V is reduced by 6 bases and J by 8 bases, leaving a spacing of 14 bases between them.

Explained via the paper, the treatment or condition label denotes: allogeneic hematopoietic cell transplantation with graft depleted of TCRalphabeta T cells and CD19 B cells. Transplant recipients were children who received TCRalphabeta/CD19-depleted allogeneic hematopoietic cell grafts. This sample comprised PBMCs, mostly from graft donor cells, obtained 360 days after TCRalphabeta/CD19-depleted stem cell transplant. This clonotype was sampled from a male patient between 5 and 17 years old who had a stem cell transplant for acute myeloid leukemia, so the T cells may come from the graft donor. The V and J genes are TRBV6-5 and TRBJ2-7; the D call could be TRBD1 or TRBD2, with each sharing 5 bases. The CDR3 has the sequence CASSQTRGKQYF. Here is the DNA: TGTGCCAGCAGCCAGACCCGGGGCAAGCAGTACTTC.